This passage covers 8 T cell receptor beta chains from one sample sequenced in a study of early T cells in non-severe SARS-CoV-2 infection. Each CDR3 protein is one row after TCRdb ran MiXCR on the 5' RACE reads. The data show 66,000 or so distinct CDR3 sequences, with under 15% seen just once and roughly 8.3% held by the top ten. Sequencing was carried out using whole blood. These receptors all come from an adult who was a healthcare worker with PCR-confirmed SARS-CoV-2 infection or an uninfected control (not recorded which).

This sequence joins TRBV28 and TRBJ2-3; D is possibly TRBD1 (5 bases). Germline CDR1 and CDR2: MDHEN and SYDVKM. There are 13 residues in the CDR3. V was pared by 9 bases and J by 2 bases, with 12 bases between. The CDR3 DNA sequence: TGTGCCAGTACTACAGGTTACACAGATACGCAGTATTTT. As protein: CASTTGYTDTQYF.

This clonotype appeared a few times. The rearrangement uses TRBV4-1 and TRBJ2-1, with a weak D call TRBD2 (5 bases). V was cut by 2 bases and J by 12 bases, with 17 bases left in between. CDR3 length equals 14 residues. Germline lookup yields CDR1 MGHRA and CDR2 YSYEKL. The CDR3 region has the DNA TGCGCCAGCAGCCAAACCCAAAGTGGCGGACTGCAGTTCTTC. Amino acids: CASSQTQSGGLQFF.

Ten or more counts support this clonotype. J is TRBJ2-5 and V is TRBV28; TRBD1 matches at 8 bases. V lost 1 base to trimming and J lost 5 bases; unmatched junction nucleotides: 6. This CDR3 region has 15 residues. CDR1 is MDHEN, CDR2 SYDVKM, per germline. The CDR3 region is CASSLSGQGEETQYF. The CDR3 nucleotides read TGTGCCAGCAGTTTATCCGGACAGGGAGAGGAGACCCAGTACTTC.

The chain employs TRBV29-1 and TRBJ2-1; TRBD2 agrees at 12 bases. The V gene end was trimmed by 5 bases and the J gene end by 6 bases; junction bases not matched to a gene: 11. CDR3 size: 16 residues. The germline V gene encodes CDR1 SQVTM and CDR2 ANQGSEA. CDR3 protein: CSVFGLAGPGSNEQFF. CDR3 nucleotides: TGCAGCGTTTTCGGACTAGCGGGACCTGGGAGCAATGAGCAGTTCTTC.

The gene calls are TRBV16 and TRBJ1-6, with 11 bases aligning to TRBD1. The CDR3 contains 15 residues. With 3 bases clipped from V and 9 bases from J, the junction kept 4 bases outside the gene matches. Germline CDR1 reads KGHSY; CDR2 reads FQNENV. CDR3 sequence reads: CASSHRDRGISPLHF. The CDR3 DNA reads TGTGCCAGCAGCCACCGGGACAGGGGGATTTCACCCCTCCACTTT.

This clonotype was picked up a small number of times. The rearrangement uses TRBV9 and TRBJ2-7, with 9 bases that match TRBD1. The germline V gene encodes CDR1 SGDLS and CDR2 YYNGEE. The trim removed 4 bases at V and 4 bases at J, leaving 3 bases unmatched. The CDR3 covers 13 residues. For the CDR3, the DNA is TGTGCCAGCAGCTCACAGGGGGCTTACGAGCAGTACTTC. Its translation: CASSSQGAYEQYF. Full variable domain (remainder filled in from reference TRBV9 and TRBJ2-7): DSGVTQTPKHLITATGQRVTLRCSPRSGDLSVYWYQQSLDQGLQFLIQYYNGEERAKGNILERFSAQQFPDLHSELNLSSLELGDSALYFCASSSQGAYEQYFGPGTRLTVT.

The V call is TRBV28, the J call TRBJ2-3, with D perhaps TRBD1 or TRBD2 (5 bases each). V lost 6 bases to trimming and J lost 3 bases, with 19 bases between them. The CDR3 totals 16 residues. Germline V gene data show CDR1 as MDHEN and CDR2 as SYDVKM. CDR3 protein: CASRGVLDRLTDTQYF. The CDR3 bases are TGTGCCAGCAGGGGGGTATTGGATAGGTTAACAGATACGCAGTATTTT.

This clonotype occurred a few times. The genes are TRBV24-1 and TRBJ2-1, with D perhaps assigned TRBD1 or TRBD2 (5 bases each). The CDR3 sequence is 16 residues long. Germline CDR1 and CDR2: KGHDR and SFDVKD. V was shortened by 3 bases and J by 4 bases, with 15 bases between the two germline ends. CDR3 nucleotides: TGTGCCACCAGTGATCCTCCCCCGGGGCGGTACAATGAGCAGTTCTTC. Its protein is CATSDPPPGRYNEQFF.